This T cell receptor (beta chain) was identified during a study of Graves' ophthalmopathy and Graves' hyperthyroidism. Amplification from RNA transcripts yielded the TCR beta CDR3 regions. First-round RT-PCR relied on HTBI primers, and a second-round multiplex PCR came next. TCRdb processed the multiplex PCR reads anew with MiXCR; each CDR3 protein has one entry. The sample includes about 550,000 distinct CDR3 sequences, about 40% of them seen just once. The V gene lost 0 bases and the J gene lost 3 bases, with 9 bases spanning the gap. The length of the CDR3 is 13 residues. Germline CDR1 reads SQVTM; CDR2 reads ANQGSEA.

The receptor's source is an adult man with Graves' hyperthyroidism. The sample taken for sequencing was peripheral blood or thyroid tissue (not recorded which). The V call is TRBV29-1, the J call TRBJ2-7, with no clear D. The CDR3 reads CSVEDGIVYEQYF. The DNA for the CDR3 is TGCAGCGTTGAAGATGGGATCGTCTACGAGCAGTACTTC.